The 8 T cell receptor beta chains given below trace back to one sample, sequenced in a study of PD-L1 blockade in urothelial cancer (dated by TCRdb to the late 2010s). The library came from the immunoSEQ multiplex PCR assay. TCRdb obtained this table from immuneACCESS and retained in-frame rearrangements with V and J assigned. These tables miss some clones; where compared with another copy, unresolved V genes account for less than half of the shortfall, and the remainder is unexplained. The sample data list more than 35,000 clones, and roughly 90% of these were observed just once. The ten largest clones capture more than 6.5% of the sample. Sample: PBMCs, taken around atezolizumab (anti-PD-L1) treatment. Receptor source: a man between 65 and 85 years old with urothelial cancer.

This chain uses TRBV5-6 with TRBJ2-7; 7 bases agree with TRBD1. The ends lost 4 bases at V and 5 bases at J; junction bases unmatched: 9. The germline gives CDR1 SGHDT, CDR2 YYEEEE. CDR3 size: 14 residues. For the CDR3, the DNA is TGTGCCAGCAGCCTTACAGGGGTTTTACACGAGCAGTACTTC. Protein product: CASSLTGVLHEQYF.

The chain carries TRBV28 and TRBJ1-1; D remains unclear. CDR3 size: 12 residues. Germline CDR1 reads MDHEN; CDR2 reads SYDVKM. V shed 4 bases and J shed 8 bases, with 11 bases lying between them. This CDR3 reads CASSSVAFEAFF. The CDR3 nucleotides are TGTGCCAGCAGTTCTGTGGCCTTCGAAGCTTTCTTT.

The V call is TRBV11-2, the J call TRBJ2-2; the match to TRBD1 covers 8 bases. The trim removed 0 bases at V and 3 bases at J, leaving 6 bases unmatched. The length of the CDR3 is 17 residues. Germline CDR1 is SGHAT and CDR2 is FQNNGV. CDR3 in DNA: TGTGCCAGCAGCTTAGATTCGGGACAGGTCCACACCGGGGAGCTGTTTTTT. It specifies CASSLDSGQVHTGELFF.

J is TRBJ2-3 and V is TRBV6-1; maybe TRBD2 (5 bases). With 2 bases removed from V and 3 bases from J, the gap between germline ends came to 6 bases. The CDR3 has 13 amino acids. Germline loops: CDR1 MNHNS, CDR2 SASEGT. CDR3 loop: CASSERGTDTQYF. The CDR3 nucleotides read TGTGCCAGCAGTGAACGGGGAACAGATACGCAGTATTTT.

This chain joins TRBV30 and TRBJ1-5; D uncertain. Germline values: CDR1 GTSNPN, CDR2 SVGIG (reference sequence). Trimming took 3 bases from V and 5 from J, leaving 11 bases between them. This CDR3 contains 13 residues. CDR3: CAWSPSEDQPQHF. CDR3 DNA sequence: TGTGCCTGGAGCCCGAGTGAAGATCAGCCCCAGCATTTT.

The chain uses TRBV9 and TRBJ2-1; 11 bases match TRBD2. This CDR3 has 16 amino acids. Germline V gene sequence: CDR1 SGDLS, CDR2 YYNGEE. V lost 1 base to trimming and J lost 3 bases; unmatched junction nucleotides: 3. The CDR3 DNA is TGTGCCAGCAGCGTAAGGGGGACTAGCGGCTACAATGAGCAGTTCTTC. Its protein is CASSVRGTSGYNEQFF.

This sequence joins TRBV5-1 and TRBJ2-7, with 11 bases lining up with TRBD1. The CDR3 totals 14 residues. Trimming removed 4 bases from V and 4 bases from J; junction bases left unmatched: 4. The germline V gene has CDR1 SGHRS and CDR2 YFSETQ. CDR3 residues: CASSPDRGRYEQYF. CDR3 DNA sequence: TGCGCCAGCAGCCCGGACAGGGGGCGGTACGAGCAGTACTTC.

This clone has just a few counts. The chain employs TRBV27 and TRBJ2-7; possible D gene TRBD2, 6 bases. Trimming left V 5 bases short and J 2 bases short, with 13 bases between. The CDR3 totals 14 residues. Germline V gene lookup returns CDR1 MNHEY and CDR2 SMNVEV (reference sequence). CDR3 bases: TGTGCCAGCAGTCCCAGGACGGGGGCCTACGAGCAGTACTTC. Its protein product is CASSPRTGAYEQYF.